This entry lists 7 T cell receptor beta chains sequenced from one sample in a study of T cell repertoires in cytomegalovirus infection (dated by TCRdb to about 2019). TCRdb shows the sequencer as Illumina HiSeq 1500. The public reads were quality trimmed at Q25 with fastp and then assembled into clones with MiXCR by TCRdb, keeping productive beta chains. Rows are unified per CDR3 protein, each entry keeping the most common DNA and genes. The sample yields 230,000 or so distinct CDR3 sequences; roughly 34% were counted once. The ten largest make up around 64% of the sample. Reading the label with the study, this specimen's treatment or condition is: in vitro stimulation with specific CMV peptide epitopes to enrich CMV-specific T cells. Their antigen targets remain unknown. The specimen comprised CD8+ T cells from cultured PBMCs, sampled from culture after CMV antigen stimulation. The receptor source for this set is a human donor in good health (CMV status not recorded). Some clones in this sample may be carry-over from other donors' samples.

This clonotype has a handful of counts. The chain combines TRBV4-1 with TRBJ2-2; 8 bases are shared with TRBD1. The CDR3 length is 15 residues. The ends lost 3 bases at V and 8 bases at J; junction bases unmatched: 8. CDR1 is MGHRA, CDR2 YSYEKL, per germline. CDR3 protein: CASSQRSGGLGELFF. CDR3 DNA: TGCGCCAGCAGCCAGCGATCAGGGGGCCTTGGGGAGCTGTTTTTT.

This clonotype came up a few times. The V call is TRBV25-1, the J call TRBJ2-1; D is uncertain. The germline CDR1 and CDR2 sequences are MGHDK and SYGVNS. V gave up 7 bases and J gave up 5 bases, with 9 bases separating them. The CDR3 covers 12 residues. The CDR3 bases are TGTGCCAGCATCGCTCACGACAATGAGCAGTTCTTC. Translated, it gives CASIAHDNEQFF.

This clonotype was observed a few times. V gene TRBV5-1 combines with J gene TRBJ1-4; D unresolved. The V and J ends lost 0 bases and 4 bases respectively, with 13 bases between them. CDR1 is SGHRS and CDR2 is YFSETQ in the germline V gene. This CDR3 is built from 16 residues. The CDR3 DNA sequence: TGCGCCAGCAGCTTGGGGGTTAGCCCTCTTAATGAAAAACTGTTTTTT. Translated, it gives CASSLGVSPLNEKLFF.

The CDR3 here is CASSLRGIGNTIYF. The CDR3 DNA sequence: TGTGCCAGCAGTTTACGGGGAATTGGAAACACCATATATTTT. The V call is TRBV27, the J call TRBJ1-3; no clear D. V shed 2 bases and J shed 3 bases, with 8 bases lying between them. Germline CDR1 and CDR2: MNHEY and SMNVEV (reference sequence). This CDR3 contains 14 residues.

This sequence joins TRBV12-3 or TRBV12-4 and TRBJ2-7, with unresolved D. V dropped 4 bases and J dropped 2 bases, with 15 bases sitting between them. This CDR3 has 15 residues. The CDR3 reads CASSSQTRSPYEQYF. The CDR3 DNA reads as TGTGCCAGCAGTTCCCAGACGCGGAGCCCCTACGAGCAGTACTTC.

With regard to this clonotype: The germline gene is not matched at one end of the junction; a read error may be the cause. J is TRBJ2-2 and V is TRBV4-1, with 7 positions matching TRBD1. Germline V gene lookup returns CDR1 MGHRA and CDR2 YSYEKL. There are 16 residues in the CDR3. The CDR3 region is CASSPRQGKDTGELFF. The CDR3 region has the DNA TGTGCCAGCAGCCCTAGACAGGGAAAGGATACCGGGGAGCTGTTTTTT.

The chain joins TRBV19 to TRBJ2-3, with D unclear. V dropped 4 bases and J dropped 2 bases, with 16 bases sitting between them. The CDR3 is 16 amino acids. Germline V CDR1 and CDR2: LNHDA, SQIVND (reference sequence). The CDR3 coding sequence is TGTGCCAGTAGTAGAAGGTGGTCAGTTAACACAGATACGCAGTATTTT. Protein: CASSRRWSVNTDTQYF.